The rows below give T cell receptor beta chains drawn from one sample of a study of blood T cell repertoires in COVID-19. The method was immunoSEQ multiplex PCR; TCRdb's version includes in-frame clones alone and lacks a portion of them. The data show a few hundred thousand clones, with about 86% seen just once and 3% to 4% held by the top ten. Material for sequencing was PBMCs or T cells enriched from blood (not recorded which). The receptors were gathered from a woman aged 40-49 years with acute COVID-19. CDR3s include the opening cysteine and the closing phenylalanine or tryptophan. The order of the fields is J gene, D gene, V gene, clone size, CDR3 protein, CDR3 DNA. A D gene is named only where the DNA matches it firmly. Clone size appears in some rows only: once, few, many, or a class for an expanded clone.

j_call: TRBJ2-7; d_call: .; v_call: TRBV12-3/TRBV12-4; clone_size: .; cdr3_aa: CASSLRSYYEQYF; cdr3_nt: TGTGCCAGCAGTCTCCGGAGCTACTACGAGCAGTACTTC
j_call: TRBJ2-1; d_call: TRBD2; v_call: TRBV7-2; clone_size: .; cdr3_aa: CASSLGPSGNEQFF; cdr3_nt: TGTGCCAGCAGCTTAGGGCCTAGCGGTAATGAGCAGTTCTTC
j_call: TRBJ2-6; d_call: .; v_call: TRBV5-6; clone_size: .; cdr3_aa: CASSLGQPGANVLTF; cdr3_nt: TGTGCCAGCAGCCTCGGACAGCCCGGGGCCAACGTCCTGACTTTC
j_call: TRBJ2-5; d_call: TRBD1; v_call: TRBV29-1; clone_size: .; cdr3_aa: CSAKDRGHQETQYF; cdr3_nt: TGCAGCGCGAAGGACAGGGGCCACCAAGAGACCCAGTACTTC
j_call: TRBJ2-7; d_call: TRBD2; v_call: TRBV18; clone_size: few; cdr3_aa: CASSLSGSPYEQYF; cdr3_nt: TGTGCCAGCTCTTTGAGCGGGAGTCCCTACGAGCAGTACTTC
j_call: TRBJ2-2; d_call: TRBD2; v_call: TRBV27; clone_size: .; cdr3_aa: CASSSAGASDGELFF; cdr3_nt: TGTGCCAGCAGTTCGGCGGGAGCCTCTGACGGGGAGCTGTTTTTT
j_call: TRBJ1-3; d_call: .; v_call: TRBV11-3; clone_size: .; cdr3_aa: CASSLSYSGNTIYF; cdr3_nt: TGTGCCAGCAGCTTGTCCTACTCTGGAAACACCATATATTTT
j_call: TRBJ1-2; d_call: TRBD1; v_call: TRBV2; clone_size: .; cdr3_aa: CASRTDRLANYGYTF; cdr3_nt: TGTGCCAGCAGGACGGACAGGTTAGCTAACTATGGCTACACCTTC
j_call: TRBJ2-1; d_call: TRBD2; v_call: TRBV15; clone_size: .; cdr3_aa: CATSRGRSGRASYNEQFF; cdr3_nt: TGTGCCACCAGCAGAGGCAGGAGCGGGAGGGCCTCATACAATGAGCAGTTCTTC
j_call: TRBJ2-2; d_call: TRBD1; v_call: TRBV4-2; clone_size: .; cdr3_aa: CASSQAAGGGELFF; cdr3_nt: TGTGCCAGCAGCCAAGCTGCAGGGGGTGGGGAGCTGTTTTTT
j_call: TRBJ2-1; d_call: TRBD1; v_call: TRBV7-9; clone_size: .; cdr3_aa: CASSLTGGALNEQFF; cdr3_nt: TGTGCCAGCAGCTTAACAGGGGGCGCTTTAAATGAGCAGTTCTTC
j_call: TRBJ2-7; d_call: TRBD1; v_call: TRBV10-3; clone_size: .; cdr3_aa: CAISGTGAYEQYF; cdr3_nt: TGTGCCATCTCCGGGACAGGAGCCTACGAGCAGTACTTC
j_call: TRBJ1-1; d_call: .; v_call: TRBV12-3/TRBV12-4; clone_size: once; cdr3_aa: CASSLARRGQAFF; cdr3_nt: TGTGCCAGCAGTTTAGCGAGGCGGGGGCAAGCTTTCTTT
j_call: TRBJ2-1; d_call: TRBD1; v_call: TRBV6-5; clone_size: .; cdr3_aa: CASGQVPYNEQFF; cdr3_nt: TGTGCCAGCGGACAGGTACCCTACAATGAGCAGTTCTTC
j_call: TRBJ2-7; d_call: .; v_call: TRBV6-5; clone_size: .; cdr3_aa: CASRNPSSEQYF; cdr3_nt: TGTGCCAGCAGAAATCCTAGCTCCGAGCAGTACTTC
j_call: TRBJ1-1; d_call: .; v_call: TRBV24-1; clone_size: .; cdr3_aa: CATSDVNLERAFF; cdr3_nt: TGTGCCACCAGTGACGTCAATTTGGAGAGGGCTTTCTTT
j_call: TRBJ1-6; d_call: TRBD1; v_call: TRBV9; clone_size: .; cdr3_aa: CASSVGDRANSPLHF; cdr3_nt: TGTGCCAGCAGCGTAGGGGACAGGGCCAATTCACCCCTCCACTTT
j_call: TRBJ1-5; d_call: .; v_call: TRBV28; clone_size: once; cdr3_aa: CASSVGNQPQHF; cdr3_nt: TGTGCCAGCAGCGTCGGCAATCAGCCCCAGCATTTT
j_call: TRBJ2-7; d_call: TRBD1; v_call: TRBV28; clone_size: .; cdr3_aa: CASSLGGQGVDEQYF; cdr3_nt: TGTGCCAGCAGTTTAGGAGGACAGGGGGTCGATGAGCAGTACTTC
j_call: TRBJ1-2; d_call: .; v_call: TRBV6-2/TRBV6-3; clone_size: once; cdr3_aa: CASSHDRNGYTF; cdr3_nt: TGTGCCAGCAGCCACGACAGGAATGGCTACACCTTC